A selection of T cell receptor beta chains follows, all from one sample in a study of cytomegalovirus exposure and HLA in healthy donors. The assay was immunoSEQ multiplex PCR, and TCRdb's table has in-frame clones only and misses some. This table holds about 130,000 clones, 81% found once. The material sequenced was PBMCs. The origin of the receptors is a woman aged 40 to 50 in good health and CMV-seropositive. CDR3s include the opening cysteine and the closing phenylalanine or tryptophan. A D gene is named only where the DNA matches it firmly. Clone size is stated in some rows and not others, as once, few, many or a class when expanded.

clone_size: few; v_call: TRBV18; d_call: TRBD2; j_call: TRBJ2-7; cdr3_nt: TGTGCCAGCTCACCCGGGGTAGCGGGAGTTATCGGACAGGCGTACTTC; cdr3_aa: CASSPGVAGVIGQAYF
clone_size: few; v_call: TRBV29-1; d_call: TRBD1; j_call: TRBJ2-5; cdr3_nt: TGCAGCGTTTCGCTGACAGGGGCGAGGCAGACCCAGTACTTC; cdr3_aa: CSVSLTGARQTQYF
clone_size: .; v_call: TRBV7-2; d_call: .; j_call: TRBJ1-1; cdr3_nt: TGTGCCAGCACCAGGGACTGGGGGAACACTGAAGCTTTCTTT; cdr3_aa: CASTRDWGNTEAFF
clone_size: .; v_call: TRBV4-2; d_call: .; j_call: TRBJ1-4; cdr3_nt: TGTGCCAGCAGCCACGCGGAAAAACTGTTTTTT; cdr3_aa: CASSHAEKLFF
clone_size: .; v_call: TRBV5-1; d_call: .; j_call: TRBJ2-6; cdr3_nt: TGCGCCAGCAGCAGATGGACGGGACTTAGCTCTGGGGCCAACGTCCTGACTTTC; cdr3_aa: CASSRWTGLSSGANVLTF
clone_size: .; v_call: TRBV28; d_call: TRBD1; j_call: TRBJ1-1; cdr3_nt: TGTGCCAGCAGTCCCGCGGGACAGACGAACACTGAAGCTTTCTTT; cdr3_aa: CASSPAGQTNTEAFF
clone_size: few; v_call: TRBV6-5; d_call: .; j_call: TRBJ2-2; cdr3_nt: TGTGCCAGCAGTTACCCGGGGATCGGGGAGCTGTTTTTT; cdr3_aa: CASSYPGIGELFF
clone_size: .; v_call: TRBV13; d_call: .; j_call: TRBJ2-1; cdr3_nt: TGTGCCAGCAGCTCGAGGGATGAGCAGTTCTTC; cdr3_aa: CASSSRDEQFF
clone_size: few; v_call: TRBV4-1; d_call: .; j_call: TRBJ1-1; cdr3_nt: TGCGCCAGCAGCCAAGGCCAGGGTCTAAATCGCGGAGCTTTCTTT; cdr3_aa: CASSQGQGLNRGAFF
clone_size: .; v_call: TRBV7-2; d_call: TRBD1; j_call: TRBJ1-2; cdr3_nt: TGTGCCAGCAGCGCGCCGGGACAGGGAAACTATGGCTACACCTTC; cdr3_aa: CASSAPGQGNYGYTF
clone_size: .; v_call: TRBV7-8; d_call: .; j_call: TRBJ2-7; cdr3_nt: TGTGCCTCCGCCAGGGGTGCAGGGCCGAAAGAGCAGTACTTC; cdr3_aa: CASARGAGPKEQYF
clone_size: .; v_call: TRBV10-3; d_call: TRBD1; j_call: TRBJ1-2; cdr3_nt: TGTGCCATCAGGAATTCAGGGGGCCTTAACTATGGCTACACCTTC; cdr3_aa: CAIRNSGGLNYGYTF